Reported below is one TCR beta chain. The antigen is not known. Per germline, CDR1 MDHEN and CDR2 SYDVKM. This CDR3 is built from 12 residues. Trimming took 6 bases from V and 7 from J, leaving 9 bases between them. Treatment indicated: roughly 10-day PBMC culture with coronavirus spike peptide pools or control peptides (ViraFEST assay). The sample belongs to a study of vaccination and CD4 T cells after COVID-19. Scientists ran DNA taken from cultured CD4+ T cells through the Oncomine TCR Beta short-read assay for sequencing. TCRdb re-derived calls from the PCR reads in MiXCR, one entry per CDR3 protein. Here the sample spans 8,000 to 10,000 distinct CDR3 sequences, 55% to 65% being singletons.

The clonotype originates from a human donor who had recovered from COVID-19. The chain joins TRBV28 to TRBJ1-4; no reliable D call. The material sequenced was CD4+ T cells from blood, cultured in vitro. The CDR3, as DNA: TGTGCCAGCAGCCAATCTAGTGAAAAACTGTTTTTT. The encoded protein is CASSQSSEKLFF. Drawing the rest from reference TRBV28 and TRBJ1-4, the complete variable domain is DVKVTQSSRYLVKRTGEKVFLECVQDMDHENMFWYRQDPGLGLRLIYFSYDVKMKEKGDIPEGYSVSREKKERFSLILESASTNQTSMYLCASSQSSEKLFFGSGTQLSVL.